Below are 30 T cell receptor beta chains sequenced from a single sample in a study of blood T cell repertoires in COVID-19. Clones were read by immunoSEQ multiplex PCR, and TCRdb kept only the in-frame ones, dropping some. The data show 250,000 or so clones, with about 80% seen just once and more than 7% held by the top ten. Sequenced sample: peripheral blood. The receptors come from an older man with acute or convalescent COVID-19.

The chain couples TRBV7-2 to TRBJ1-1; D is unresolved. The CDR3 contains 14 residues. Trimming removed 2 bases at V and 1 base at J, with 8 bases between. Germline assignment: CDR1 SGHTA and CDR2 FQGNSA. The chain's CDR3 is CASSLNPQNTEAFF. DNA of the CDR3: TGTGCCAGCAGCTTAAACCCACAGAACACTGAAGCTTTCTTT.

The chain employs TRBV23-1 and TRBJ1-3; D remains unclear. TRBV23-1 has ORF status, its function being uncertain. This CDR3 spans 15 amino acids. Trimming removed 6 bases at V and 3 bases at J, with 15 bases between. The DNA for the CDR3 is TGCGCCAGCAGACACCCCGGGGATCATGGAAACACCATATATTTT. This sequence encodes CASRHPGDHGNTIYF.

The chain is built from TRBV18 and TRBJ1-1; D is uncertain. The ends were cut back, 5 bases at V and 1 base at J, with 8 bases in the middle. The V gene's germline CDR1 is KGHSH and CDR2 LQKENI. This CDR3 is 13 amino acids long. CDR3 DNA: TGTGCCAGCTCATATTCAGGGAACACTGAAGCTTTCTTT. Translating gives CASSYSGNTEAFF. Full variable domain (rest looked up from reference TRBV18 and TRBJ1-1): NAGVMQNPRHLVRRRGQEARLRCSPMKGHSHVYWYRQLPEEGLKFMVYLQKENIIDESGMPKERFSAEFPKEGPSILRIQQVVRGDSAAYFCASSYSGNTEAFFGQGTRLTVV.

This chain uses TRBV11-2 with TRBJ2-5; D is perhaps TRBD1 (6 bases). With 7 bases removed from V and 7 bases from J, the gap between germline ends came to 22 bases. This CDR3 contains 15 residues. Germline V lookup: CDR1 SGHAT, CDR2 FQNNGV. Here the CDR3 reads CASTQRGRGPRTQYF. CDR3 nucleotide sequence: TGTGCCAGCACCCAGAGGGGCAGGGGCCCTAGGACCCAGTACTTC.

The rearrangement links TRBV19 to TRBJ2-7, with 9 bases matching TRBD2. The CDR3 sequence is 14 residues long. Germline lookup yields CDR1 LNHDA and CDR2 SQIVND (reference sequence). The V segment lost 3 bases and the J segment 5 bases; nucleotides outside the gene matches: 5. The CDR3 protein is CASSMGGRANEQYF. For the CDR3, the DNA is TGTGCCAGTAGTATGGGCGGGAGGGCCAACGAGCAGTACTTC.

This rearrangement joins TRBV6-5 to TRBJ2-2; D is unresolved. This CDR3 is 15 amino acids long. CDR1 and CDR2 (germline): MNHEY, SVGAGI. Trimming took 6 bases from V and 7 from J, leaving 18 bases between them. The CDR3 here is CASSNPGWAFGELFF. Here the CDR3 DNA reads TGTGCCAGCAGCAACCCTGGGTGGGCTTTCGGGGAGCTGTTTTTT.

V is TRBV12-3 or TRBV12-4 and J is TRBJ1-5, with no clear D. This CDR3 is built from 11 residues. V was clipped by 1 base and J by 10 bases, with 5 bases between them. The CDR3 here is CASSLGNPQHF. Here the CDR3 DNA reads TGTGCCAGCAGTTTAGGTAATCCCCAGCATTTT.

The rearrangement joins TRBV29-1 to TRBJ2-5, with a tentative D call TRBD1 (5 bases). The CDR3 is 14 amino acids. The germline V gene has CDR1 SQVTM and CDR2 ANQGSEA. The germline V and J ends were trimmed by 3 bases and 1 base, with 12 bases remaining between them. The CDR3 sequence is CSVDRQGGQETQYF. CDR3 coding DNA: TGCAGCGTTGACAGGCAGGGTGGCCAAGAGACCCAGTACTTC.

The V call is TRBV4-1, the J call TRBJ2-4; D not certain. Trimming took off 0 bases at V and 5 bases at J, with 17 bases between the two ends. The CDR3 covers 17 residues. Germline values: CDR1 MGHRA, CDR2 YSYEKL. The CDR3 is CASSQDPFGLLENIQYF. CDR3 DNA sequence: TGCGCCAGCAGCCAAGATCCGTTTGGGCTTCTGGAAAACATTCAGTACTTC.

The chain's CDR3 is CATRTSGLNIQYF. The CDR3 DNA sequence: TGTGCCACCAGGACTAGCGGGTTGAACATTCAGTACTTC. The genes are TRBV27 and TRBJ2-4; 11 bases are shared with TRBD2. J was trimmed by 7 bases and V by 10 bases; bases with no gene match: 6. There are 13 residues in the CDR3. Germline V gives CDR1 MNHEY, CDR2 SMNVEV (reference sequence).

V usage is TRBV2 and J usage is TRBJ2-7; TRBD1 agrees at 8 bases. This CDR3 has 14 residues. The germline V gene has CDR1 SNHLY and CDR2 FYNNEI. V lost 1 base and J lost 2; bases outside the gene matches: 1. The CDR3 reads CASSEGTGPYEQYF. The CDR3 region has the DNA TGTGCCAGCAGTGAAGGGACAGGGCCCTACGAGCAGTACTTC.

The CDR3: CAWNNRGNYGYTF. In DNA, the CDR3 is TGTGCCTGGAACAACAGGGGTAACTATGGCTACACCTTC. The chain carries TRBV30 and TRBJ1-2; 7 bases are a match to TRBD1. V trimming: 4 bases; J trimming: 1 base; junction bases outside the gene matches: 3. There are 13 residues in the CDR3. From germline, CDR1 is GTSNPN and CDR2 SVGIG (reference sequence). The variable domain in full, completed from reference TRBV30 and TRBJ1-2, reads SQTIHQWPATLVQPVGSPLSLECTVEGTSNPNLYWYRQAAGRGLQLLFYSVGIGQISSEVPQNLSASRPQDRQFILSSKKLLLSDSGFYLCAWNNRGNYGYTFGSGTRLTVV.

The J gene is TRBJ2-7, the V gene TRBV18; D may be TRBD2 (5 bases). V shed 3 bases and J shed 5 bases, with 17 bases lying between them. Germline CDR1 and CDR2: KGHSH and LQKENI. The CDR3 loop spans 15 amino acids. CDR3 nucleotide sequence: TGTGCCAGCTCACCCCTAATCCAGCGGTTCGACGAGCAGTACTTC. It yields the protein CASSPLIQRFDEQYF.

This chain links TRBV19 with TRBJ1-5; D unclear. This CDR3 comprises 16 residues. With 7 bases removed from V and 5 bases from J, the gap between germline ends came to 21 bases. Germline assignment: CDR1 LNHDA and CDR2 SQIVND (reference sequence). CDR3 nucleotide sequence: TGTGCCAGTACCAATGGCGGGAGACCCACTCATCAGCCCCAGCATTTT. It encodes CASTNGGRPTHQPQHF.

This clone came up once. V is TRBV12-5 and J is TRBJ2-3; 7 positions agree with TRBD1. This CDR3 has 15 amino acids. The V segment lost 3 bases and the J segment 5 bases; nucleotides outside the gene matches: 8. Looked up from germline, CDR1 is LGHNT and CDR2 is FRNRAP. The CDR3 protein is CASGFFGTALDTQYF. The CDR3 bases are TGTGCTAGTGGTTTTTTCGGGACAGCGCTAGATACGCAGTATTTT.

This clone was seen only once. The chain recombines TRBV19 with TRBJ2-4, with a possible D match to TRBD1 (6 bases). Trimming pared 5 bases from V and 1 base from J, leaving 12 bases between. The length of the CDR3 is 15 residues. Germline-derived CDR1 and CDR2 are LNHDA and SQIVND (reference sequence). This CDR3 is CASSRRGAAKNIQYF. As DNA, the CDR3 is TGTGCCAGTAGTCGCAGGGGAGCGGCCAAAAACATTCAGTACTTC.

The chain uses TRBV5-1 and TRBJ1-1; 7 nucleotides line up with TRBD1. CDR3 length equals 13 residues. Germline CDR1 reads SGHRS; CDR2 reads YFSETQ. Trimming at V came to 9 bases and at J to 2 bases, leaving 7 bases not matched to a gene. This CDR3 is CATMGTVNTEAFF. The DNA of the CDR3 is TGCGCCACCATGGGGACAGTCAACACTGAAGCTTTCTTT.

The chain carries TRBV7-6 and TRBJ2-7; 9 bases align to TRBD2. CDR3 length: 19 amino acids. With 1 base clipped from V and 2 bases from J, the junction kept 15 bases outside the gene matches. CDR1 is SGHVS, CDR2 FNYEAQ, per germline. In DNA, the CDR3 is TGTGCCAGCAGCTTAGTAAGGTGGGAAAAGCGGGGGGCAACCTACGAGCAGTACTTC. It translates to CASSLVRWEKRGATYEQYF.

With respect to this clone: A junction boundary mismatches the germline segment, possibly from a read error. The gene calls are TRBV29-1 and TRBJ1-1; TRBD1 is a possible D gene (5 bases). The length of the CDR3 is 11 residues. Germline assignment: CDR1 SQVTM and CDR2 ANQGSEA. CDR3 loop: CSVGGRTEAFF. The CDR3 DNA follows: TGCAGTGTTGGGGGGAGGACTGAAGCTTTCTTT. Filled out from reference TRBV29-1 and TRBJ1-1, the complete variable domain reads SAVISQKPSRDICQRGTSLTIQCQVDSQVTMMFWYRQQPGQSLTLIATANQGSEATYESGFVIDKFPISRPNLTFSTLTVSNMSPEDSSIYLCSVGGRTEAFFGQGTRLTVV.

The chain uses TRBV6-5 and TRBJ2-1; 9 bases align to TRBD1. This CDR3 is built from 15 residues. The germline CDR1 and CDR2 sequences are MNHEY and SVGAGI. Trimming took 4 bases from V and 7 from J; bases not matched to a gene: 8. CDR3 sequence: CASSSTGGGLNEQFF. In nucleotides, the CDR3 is TGTGCCAGCAGTTCGACAGGGGGAGGCTTGAATGAGCAGTTCTTC.

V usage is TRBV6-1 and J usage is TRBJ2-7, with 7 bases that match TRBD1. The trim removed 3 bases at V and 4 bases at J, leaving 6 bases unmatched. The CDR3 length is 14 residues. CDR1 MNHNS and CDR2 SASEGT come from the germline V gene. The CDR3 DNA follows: TGTGCCAGCAGTGAGCTGACAGGGTTATACGAGCAGTACTTC. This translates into CASSELTGLYEQYF.

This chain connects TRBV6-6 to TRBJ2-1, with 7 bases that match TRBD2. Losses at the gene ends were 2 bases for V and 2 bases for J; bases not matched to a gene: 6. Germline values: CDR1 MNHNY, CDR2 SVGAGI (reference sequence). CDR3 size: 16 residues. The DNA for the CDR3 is TGTGCCAGCAGTTACAGGCGGGAGAGCCCCTACAATGAGCAGTTCTTC. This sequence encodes CASSYRRESPYNEQFF.

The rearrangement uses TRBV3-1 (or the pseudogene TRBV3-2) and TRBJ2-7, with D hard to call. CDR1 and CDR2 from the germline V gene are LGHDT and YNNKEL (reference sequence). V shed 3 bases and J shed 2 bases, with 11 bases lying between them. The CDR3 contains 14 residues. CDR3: CASSQERAAYEQYF. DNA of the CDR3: TGTGCCAGCAGCCAGGAGCGTGCCGCCTACGAGCAGTACTTC.

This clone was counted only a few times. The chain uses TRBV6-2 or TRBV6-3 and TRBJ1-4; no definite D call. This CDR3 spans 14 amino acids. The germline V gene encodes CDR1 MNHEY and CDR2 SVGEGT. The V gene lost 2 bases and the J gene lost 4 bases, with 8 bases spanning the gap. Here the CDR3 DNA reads TGTGCCAGCAGTTACAGACGGGGTAATGAAAAACTGTTTTTT. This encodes CASSYRRGNEKLFF.

The chain's CDR3 is CASSLGQGGNQPQHF. CDR3 nucleotide sequence: TGTGCCAGCAGCCTGGGACAGGGAGGCAATCAGCCCCAGCATTTT. This chain connects TRBV9 to TRBJ1-5; 9 positions agree with TRBD1. Per germline, CDR1 SGDLS and CDR2 YYNGEE. V shed 4 bases, J shed 2 bases, and the junction held 4 bases outside the gene matches. The CDR3 runs 15 residues.

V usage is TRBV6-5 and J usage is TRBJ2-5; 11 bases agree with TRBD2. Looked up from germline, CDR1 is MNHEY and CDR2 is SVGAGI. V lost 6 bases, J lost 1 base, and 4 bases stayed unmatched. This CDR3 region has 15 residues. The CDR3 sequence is CASRPGLAAQETQYF. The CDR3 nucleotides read TGTGCCAGCAGGCCGGGACTAGCGGCCCAAGAGACCCAGTACTTC.

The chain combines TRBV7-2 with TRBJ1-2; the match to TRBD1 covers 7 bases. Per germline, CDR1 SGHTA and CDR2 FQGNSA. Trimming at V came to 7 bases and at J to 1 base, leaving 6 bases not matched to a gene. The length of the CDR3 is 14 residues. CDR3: CASTQGGRNYGYTF. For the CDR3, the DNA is TGTGCCAGCACCCAGGGGGGACGTAACTATGGCTACACCTTC.

The CDR3 coding sequence is TGTGCCAGCAGTGATTTTCCAGGGCTAACTCACTATGGCTACACCTTC. Translated: CASSDFPGLTHYGYTF. The chain joins TRBV6-4 to TRBJ1-2; TRBD1 is a possible D gene (5 bases). Germline CDR1 is MRHNA and CDR2 is SNTAGT. The ends were cut back, 3 bases at V and 3 bases at J, with 17 bases in the middle. This CDR3 has 16 amino acids.

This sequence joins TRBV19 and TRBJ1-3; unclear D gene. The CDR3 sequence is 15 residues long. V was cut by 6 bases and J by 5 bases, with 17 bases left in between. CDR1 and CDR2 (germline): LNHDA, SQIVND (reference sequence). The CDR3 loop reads CASSPLSGRRNTIYF. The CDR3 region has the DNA TGTGCCAGTAGCCCTTTAAGCGGACGGAGAAACACCATATATTTT. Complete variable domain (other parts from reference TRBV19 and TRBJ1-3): DGGITQSPKYLFRKEGQNVTLSCEQNLNHDAMYWYRQDPGQGLRLIYYSQIVNDFQKGDIAEGYSVSREKKESFPLTVTSAQKNPTAFYLCASSPLSGRRNTIYFGEGSWLTVV.

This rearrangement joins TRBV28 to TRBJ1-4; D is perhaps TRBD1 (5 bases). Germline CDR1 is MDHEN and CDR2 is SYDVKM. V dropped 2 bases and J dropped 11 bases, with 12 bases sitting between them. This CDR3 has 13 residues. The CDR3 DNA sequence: TGTGCCAGCAGTTTAAAAGCGGGACGCAAACTGTTTTTT. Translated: CASSLKAGRKLFF.